The 21 T cell receptor beta chains below were found in one sample sequenced in a study of blood T cell repertoires in COVID-19. Generated by immunoSEQ multiplex PCR, the TCRdb table keeps only in-frame clones and is missing some. The table records approximately 77,000 clones, roughly 85% of them present only once. What was sequenced was peripheral blood. The receptors derive from a man aged 45 to 65 with COVID-19, enrolled during active disease.

J is TRBJ2-1 and V is TRBV6-5, with D possibly TRBD1 on 6 matching bases. Germline V gene data show CDR1 as MNHEY and CDR2 as SVGAGI. V dropped 9 bases and J dropped 9 bases, with 15 bases sitting between them. The CDR3 totals 12 residues. DNA for the CDR3: TGTGCCAGTTGGCAGGGGACGGGTGAGCAGTTCTTC. Its translation: CASWQGTGEQFF.

Concerning this clone itself: Other DNA sequences of this sample code for an identical CDR3. The chain joins TRBV28 to TRBJ1-6; D uncertain. CDR3 length equals 16 residues. Germline lookup yields CDR1 MDHEN and CDR2 SYDVKM. The ends were cut back, 6 bases at V and 5 bases at J, with 17 bases in the middle. The CDR3 DNA reads TGTGCCAGCAGCTTAATTCAGACACGTAATAATTCACCCCTCCACTTT. Residues: CASSLIQTRNNSPLHF. Looking up the rest from reference TRBV28 and TRBJ1-6 gives the full variable domain: DVKVTQSSRYLVKRTGEKVFLECVQDMDHENMFWYRQDPGLGLRLIYFSYDVKMKEKGDIPEGYSVSREKKERFSLILESASTNQTSMYLCASSLIQTRNNSPLHFGNGTRLTVT.

Ten or more counts support this clone. The rearrangement uses TRBV6-1 and TRBJ1-5, with D possibly matching TRBD1 (6 bases). CDR1 MNHNS and CDR2 SASEGT come from the germline V gene. This CDR3 contains 15 residues. V lost 1 base and J 4 bases, leaving 11 bases between the germline ends. In DNA, the CDR3 is TGTGCCAGCAGTGAAGGGGGGCAGCCTAATCAGCCCCAGCATTTT. This translates into CASSEGGQPNQPQHF.

This chain links TRBV2 with TRBJ2-3, with 7 bases aligning to TRBD2. The trim removed 3 bases at V and 5 bases at J, leaving 5 bases unmatched. Looked up from germline, CDR1 is SNHLY and CDR2 is FYNNEI. The CDR3 runs 14 residues. CDR3 sequence: CASSEEAGVDTQYF. DNA for the CDR3: TGTGCCAGCAGTGAGGAGGCGGGAGTAGATACGCAGTATTTT.

This clone has a single count. The rearrangement links TRBV5-1 to TRBJ2-2; D is possibly TRBD1 (6 bases). Germline V lookup: CDR1 SGHRS, CDR2 YFSETQ. This CDR3 is built from 15 residues. V was trimmed by 2 bases and J by 6 bases, leaving 14 bases between them. The CDR3 nucleotides are TGCGCCAGCAGCTTCGGACAGATGGCGGCCGGGGAGCTGTTTTTT. Translated, it gives CASSFGQMAAGELFF.

Note on this clone: The identical CDR3 is also encoded by other nucleotide sequences in the sample. The rearrangement links TRBV7-2 to TRBJ1-5; D uncertain. Trimming removed 1 base from V and 4 bases from J, with 11 bases in between. The germline gives CDR1 SGHTA, CDR2 FQGNSA. This CDR3 region has 15 residues. The CDR3 here is CASSLGGQFNQPQHF. The CDR3 DNA follows: TGTGCCAGCAGCTTAGGAGGGCAGTTTAATCAGCCCCAGCATTTT.

The count of this clone is one. V and J are TRBV4-1 and TRBJ1-4, with 7 bases matching TRBD1. The CDR3 sequence is 18 residues long. CDR1 MGHRA and CDR2 YSYEKL come from the germline V gene. The J segment lost 0 bases and the V segment lost 2 bases, leaving 9 bases of the junction unmatched. The CDR3: CASSQRNRDRPTNEKLFF. CDR3 in DNA: TGCGCCAGCAGCCAAAGAAACCGGGACAGACCAACTAATGAAAAACTGTTTTTT.

This clone was found a few times. The chain recombines TRBV3-1 (or the pseudogene TRBV3-2) with TRBJ2-7; tentatively, D is TRBD1 (6 bases). This CDR3 is built from 16 residues. V lost 4 bases, J lost 0 bases, and 16 bases lay in between. Germline CDR1 reads LGHDT; CDR2 reads YNNKEL (reference sequence). DNA of the CDR3: TGTGCCAGCAGCCGCGAGACAGGTATCACCTCCTACGAGCAGTACTTC. It translates to CASSRETGITSYEQYF.

V is TRBV7-8 and J is TRBJ2-5; 11 bases line up with TRBD2. CDR1 SGHVS and CDR2 FQNEAQ come from the germline V gene. Unmatched junction bases numbered 5, after V lost 6 bases and J lost 5 bases. The CDR3 contains 14 residues. The DNA for the CDR3 is TGTGCCAGCAGAATAGCGGGAGGGCCCGAGACCCAGTACTTC. Translation gives CASRIAGGPETQYF. Filled out from reference TRBV7-8 and TRBJ2-5, the complete variable domain reads GAGVSQSPRYKVAKRGQDVALRCDPISGHVSLFWYQQALGQGPEFLTYFQNEAQLDKSGLPSDRFFAERPEGSVSTLKIQRTQQEDSAVYLCASRIAGGPETQYFGPGTRLLVL.

The chain has TRBV28 and TRBJ2-2; a possible D gene is TRBD2 (6 bases). The V gene lost 6 bases and the J gene lost 0 bases, with 11 bases spanning the gap. In germline, CDR1 is MDHEN, CDR2 SYDVKM. The CDR3 has 15 amino acids. This CDR3 reads CASRTGLTNTGELFF. The CDR3 DNA is TGTGCCAGCAGAACTGGACTAACGAACACCGGGGAGCTGTTTTTT.

V usage is TRBV7-2 and J usage is TRBJ2-7, with a weak D call TRBD2 (6 bases). Germline V CDR1 and CDR2: SGHTA, FQGNSA. The CDR3 totals 16 residues. Trimming stripped 3 bases from V and 1 base from J, with 16 bases between. The CDR3 DNA follows: TGTGCCAGCAGCTTCGGTTCAGGAGGGCAGTCCTACGAGCAGTACTTC. Translating gives CASSFGSGGQSYEQYF.

The J gene is TRBJ2-7, the V gene TRBV4-3; TRBD1 aligns across 8 bases. CDR1 and CDR2 from the germline V gene are LGHNA and YSLEER. This CDR3 contains 17 residues. V lost 0 bases to trimming and J lost 2 bases; unmatched junction nucleotides: 9. The CDR3 DNA reads TGCGCCAGCAGCCAAGATCTCAGTGGACAGGGAACCTACGAGCAGTACTTC. The encoded protein is CASSQDLSGQGTYEQYF.

This chain connects TRBV7-2 to TRBJ2-3, with 8 positions matching TRBD1. Looked up from germline, CDR1 is SGHTA and CDR2 is FQGNSA. J was trimmed by 0 bases and V by 7 bases; bases with no gene match: 6. This CDR3 spans 15 amino acids. In DNA form, the CDR3 reads TGTGCCAGCACCTTCGGACAGGGTAGCACAGATACGCAGTATTTT. It encodes CASTFGQGSTDTQYF.

V gene TRBV19 combines with J gene TRBJ2-7; TRBD2 aligns across 8 bases. CDR3 length: 13 residues. Trimming removed 10 bases from V and 2 bases from J; junction bases left unmatched: 7. Germline assignment: CDR1 LNHDA and CDR2 SQIVND (reference sequence). The CDR3 protein is CATSSGPTYEQYF. The CDR3 region has the DNA TGTGCCACCTCTAGCGGGCCAACCTACGAGCAGTACTTC.

The genes are TRBV10-3 and TRBJ1-3, with a tentative D call TRBD1 (5 bases). The length of the CDR3 is 17 residues. In germline, CDR1 is ENHRY, CDR2 SYGVKD. The V end lost 4 bases, the J end lost 0 bases, and 16 bases lay between the germline ends. CDR3 protein: CAISGHETVVSGNTIYF. The DNA of the CDR3 is TGTGCCATCAGTGGACATGAGACAGTAGTCTCTGGAAACACCATATATTTT.

J is TRBJ2-1 and V is TRBV28, with TRBD1 as a possible D gene (6 bases). CDR3 length: 12 amino acids. V shed 5 bases and J shed 7 bases, with 9 bases lying between them. Germline-derived CDR1 and CDR2 are MDHEN and SYDVKM. CDR3: CASSPQGNEQFF. In DNA form, the CDR3 reads TGTGCCAGCAGTCCACAGGGAAATGAGCAGTTCTTC.

J is TRBJ1-6 and V is TRBV6-5, with D maybe TRBD1 (5 bases). This CDR3 has 14 amino acids. Trimming pared 5 bases from V and 8 bases from J, leaving 13 bases between. CDR1 MNHEY and CDR2 SVGAGI come from the germline V gene. CDR3 loop: CASSPGGTYSPLHF. CDR3 DNA sequence: TGTGCCAGCAGTCCCGGGGGGACTTATTCACCCCTCCACTTT.

J is TRBJ1-6 and V is TRBV3-1 (or the pseudogene TRBV3-2); tentative D call: TRBD1 (6 bases). V lost 3 bases, J lost 6 bases, and 9 bases lay in between. This CDR3 spans 14 amino acids. Germline V gives CDR1 LGHDT, CDR2 YNNKEL (reference sequence). The CDR3 reads CASSQPDSNSPLHF. The CDR3 DNA follows: TGTGCCAGCAGCCAGCCGGACAGTAATTCACCCCTCCACTTT.

The V gene is TRBV4-2, the J gene TRBJ2-1; weak D call: TRBD1 (6 bases). CDR3 size: 15 residues. Germline V gene lookup returns CDR1 LGHNA and CDR2 YNFKEQ. With 4 bases removed from V and 2 bases from J, the gap between germline ends came to 12 bases. CDR3 sequence (DNA): TGTGCCAGCAGCCCGGGGACAAAAACCTACAATGAGCAGTTCTTC. Its translation is CASSPGTKTYNEQFF.

The rearrangement links TRBV5-1 to TRBJ1-2, with TRBD1 matching 7 bases. The V segment lost 2 bases and the J segment 4 bases; nucleotides outside the gene matches: 5. The germline gives CDR1 SGHRS, CDR2 YFSETQ. This CDR3 spans 14 amino acids. CDR3 nucleotide sequence: TGCGCCAGCAGCTTAGGAGGGACAGCCTATGGCTACACCTTC. Protein product: CASSLGGTAYGYTF.

The J gene is TRBJ1-2, the V gene TRBV10-1; the D gene is possibly TRBD1 (5 bases). The CDR3 covers 13 residues. The germline V and J ends were trimmed by 0 bases and 7 bases, with 9 bases remaining between them. CDR1 is WNHNN, CDR2 SYGVQD, per germline (reference sequence). CDR3 in amino acids: CASSESDRGGYTF. The CDR3 DNA reads TGCGCCAGCAGTGAGTCCGACAGAGGTGGCTACACCTTC.